A single sample is the source of the 20 T cell receptor beta chains below, sequenced in a study of blood T cells in healthy people across ages. For the second PCR, which ran for 7 to 11 cycles, a sample-barcoded 5' primer and a J-beta primer mix were used. MiXCR was run by TCRdb on the 5' RACE reads, yielding one entry per CDR3 protein. The sample records about 1,000,000 distinct CDR3 sequences, more than 40% being singletons. Sequenced: blood. Receptors originate from a woman in her fifties or sixties in good health.

The chain uses TRBV2 and TRBJ2-1; 7 nucleotides line up with TRBD2. Per germline, CDR1 SNHLY and CDR2 FYNNEI. V dropped 9 bases and J dropped 8; count of bases not matched to a gene: 10. This CDR3 is built from 13 residues. CDR3 loop: CASLTGGGDEQFF. The DNA for the CDR3 is TGTGCCAGTCTGACGGGGGGTGGGGATGAGCAGTTCTTC.

This clonotype was recorded a few times. V is TRBV7-2 and J is TRBJ2-7; D is ambiguous. This CDR3 spans 15 amino acids. Germline V gene lookup returns CDR1 SGHTA and CDR2 FQGNSA. V lost 2 bases, J lost 2 bases, and 13 bases lay in between. CDR3: CASSLIGPRAYEQYF. In nucleotides, the CDR3 is TGTGCCAGCAGCTTAATTGGGCCCCGGGCCTACGAGCAGTACTTC.

The J gene is TRBJ2-7, the V gene TRBV20-1, with TRBD2 matching 13 bases. The CDR3 loop spans 15 amino acids. V shed 4 bases, J shed 3 bases, and the junction held 6 bases outside the gene matches. Germline loops: CDR1 DFQATT, CDR2 SNEGSKA (reference sequence). CDR3 region: CSATQGLAGRYEQYF. CDR3 DNA sequence: TGCAGTGCTACCCAGGGACTAGCGGGACGCTACGAGCAGTACTTC.

This clonotype came up a few times. DNA of the CDR3: TGCAGCGTAAGGACAGGGGAGAATGAAAAACTGTTTTTT. This codes for CSVRTGENEKLFF. The gene calls are TRBV29-1 and TRBJ1-4, with 9 bases matching TRBD1. The J segment lost 5 bases and the V segment lost 6 bases, leaving 4 bases of the junction unmatched. The germline gives CDR1 SQVTM, CDR2 ANQGSEA. The CDR3 has 13 amino acids.

The J gene is TRBJ2-4, the V gene TRBV27, with D perhaps assigned TRBD1 or TRBD2 (6 bases each). This CDR3 region has 17 residues. V was pared by 5 bases and J by 0 bases, with 17 bases between. Germline CDR1 reads MNHEY; CDR2 reads SMNVEV (reference sequence). CDR3 sequence: CASSPYSRGAAKNIQYF. The CDR3 nucleotides are TGTGCCAGCAGTCCCTACTCGAGGGGGGCAGCCAAAAACATTCAGTACTTC.

The chain couples TRBV7-8 to TRBJ2-1; 8 bases line up with TRBD2. Looked up from germline, CDR1 is SGHVS and CDR2 is FQNEAQ. The ends lost 1 base at V and 6 bases at J; junction bases unmatched: 8. The CDR3 runs to 16 residues. Written as DNA, the CDR3 is TGTGCCAGCAGCTTAGAGGGCTCTCTAGCGGGCAATGAGCAGTTCTTC. Translation gives CASSLEGSLAGNEQFF.

V and J are TRBV11-2 and TRBJ2-5, with D maybe TRBD2 (5 bases). Germline V gene data show CDR1 as SGHAT and CDR2 as FQNNGV. This CDR3 has 16 residues. Trimming removed 5 bases from V and 1 base from J, with 17 bases in between. The chain's CDR3 is CASSPRSSGAQETQYF. Here the CDR3 DNA reads TGTGCCAGCAGCCCTCGAAGCAGCGGAGCCCAAGAGACCCAGTACTTC.

The chain links TRBV4-1 to TRBJ1-2, with 9 bases aligning to TRBD1. CDR1 MGHRA and CDR2 YSYEKL come from the germline V gene. The CDR3 runs to 16 residues. Unmatched junction bases numbered 17, after V lost 7 bases and J lost 8 bases. CDR3 sequence reads: CASTWTGERAAGGYTF. CDR3 sequence (DNA): TGCGCCAGCACTTGGACAGGGGAAAGGGCGGCTGGGGGCTACACCTTC.

The J gene is TRBJ2-5, the V gene TRBV6-1; perhaps TRBD2 as D (5 bases). Germline V gives CDR1 MNHNS, CDR2 SASEGT. The CDR3 covers 15 residues. Trimming took off 8 bases at V and 7 bases at J, with 23 bases between the two ends. The CDR3 nucleotides are TGTGCCAGCTCGTATAGGCGGCCGTCCGAGGGGACCCAGTACTTC. Encoded protein: CASSYRRPSEGTQYF.

The chain uses TRBV20-1 and TRBJ2-1; D may be TRBD2 (5 bases). CDR1 DFQATT and CDR2 SNEGSKA come from the germline V gene (reference sequence). The CDR3 contains 16 residues. V gave up 6 bases and J gave up 0 bases, with 18 bases separating them. The CDR3 nucleotides are TGCAGTGCCGCCGATCACGCGGGCCCCTCCTACAATGAGCAGTTCTTC. It yields the protein CSAADHAGPSYNEQFF.

This clonotype was detected only a few times. The rearrangement joins TRBV30 to TRBJ2-1, with 11 bases lining up with TRBD2. With 6 bases clipped from V and 6 bases from J, the junction kept 4 bases outside the gene matches. Germline V CDR1 and CDR2: GTSNPN, SVGIG (reference sequence). The length of the CDR3 is 13 residues. For the CDR3, the DNA is TGTGCCTGTAGACTAGCGGGACCCAATGAGCAGTTCTTC. As protein: CACRLAGPNEQFF.

This clonotype appeared a few times. The chain combines TRBV20-1 with TRBJ1-2; D is unresolved. V was cut by 5 bases and J by 6 bases, with 13 bases left in between. Germline CDR1 reads DFQATT; CDR2 reads SNEGSKA (reference sequence). This CDR3 has 12 residues. Written as DNA, the CDR3 is TGCAGTGCTCTCCCGGGGAAGGATGGCTACACCTTC. Protein product: CSALPGKDGYTF.

The sample holds a few counts of this clonotype. V is TRBV6-6 and J is TRBJ2-7; D perhaps matches TRBD2 (5 bases). CDR1 and CDR2 from the germline V gene are MNHNY and SVGAGI (reference sequence). Trimming took 3 bases from V and 8 from J, leaving 11 bases between them. This CDR3 has 12 residues. CDR3 loop: CASSYARDQQYF. The DNA for the CDR3 is TGTGCCAGCAGTTATGCACGGGATCAGCAGTACTTC.

This rearrangement joins TRBV9 to TRBJ1-2, with 7 bases that match TRBD1. The V and J ends lost 4 bases and 9 bases, in that order; junction bases with no gene match: 12. The CDR3 consists of 14 residues. Per the germline V gene, CDR1 is SGDLS and CDR2 is YYNGEE. DNA for the CDR3: TGTGCCAGCAGCCCCCCGATGAAGACAGGGAGCTACACCTTC. Translating gives CASSPPMKTGSYTF.

This clonotype was seen a handful of times. This chain connects TRBV27 to TRBJ2-7; perhaps TRBD2 as D (5 bases). The V gene's germline CDR1 is MNHEY and CDR2 SMNVEV (reference sequence). Trimming cost V 6 bases and J 0 bases, with 12 bases left between them. CDR3 length equals 14 residues. The CDR3 DNA reads TGTGCCAGCAGCGTACGAGAGGGCTCCTACGAGCAGTACTTC. Residues: CASSVREGSYEQYF.

This clonotype turned up a few times. This sequence joins TRBV7-7 and TRBJ2-3, with D possibly matching TRBD2 (5 bases). V was pared by 4 bases and J by 6 bases, with 11 bases between. In germline, CDR1 is SSHAT, CDR2 FNYEAQ (reference sequence). The CDR3 contains 13 residues. The CDR3 loop reads CASSSVDWDTQYF. DNA of the CDR3: TGTGCCAGCAGCTCCGTGGACTGGGATACGCAGTATTTT.

This clonotype has more than one count but fewer than ten. The chain recombines TRBV7-9 with TRBJ1-1, with D perhaps matching TRBD1 (5 bases). CDR1 and CDR2 from the germline V gene are SEHNR and FQNEAQ (reference sequence). The V gene lost 5 bases and the J gene lost 0 bases, with 13 bases spanning the gap. CDR3 length equals 15 residues. CDR3 in DNA: TGTGCCAGCAGCCCGGCCGGGGGAATGAACACTGAAGCTTTCTTT. Translated, it gives CASSPAGGMNTEAFF.

The chain links TRBV7-2 to TRBJ2-3, with TRBD2 matching 7 bases. The germline CDR1 and CDR2 sequences are SGHTA and FQGNSA. CDR3 length: 15 amino acids. Germline trimming cut 2 bases from V and 3 bases from J; bases unmatched to any gene: 5. The CDR3 DNA reads as TGTGCCAGCAGCTTACAGTCCGGGAGGACAGATACGCAGTATTTT. Translating it yields CASSLQSGRTDTQYF.

CDR3 sequence (DNA): TGTGCCAGCAGCGAACAGGGGGCGAGGAGGCAGTACTTC. It specifies CASSEQGARRQYF. The chain couples TRBV6-2 or TRBV6-3 to TRBJ2-7, with 9 bases fitting TRBD1. This CDR3 spans 13 amino acids. Germline loops: CDR1 MNHEY, CDR2 SVGEGT. With 6 bases clipped from V and 9 bases from J, the junction kept 9 bases outside the gene matches.

The genes are TRBV28 and TRBJ2-7, with a possible D match to TRBD2 (5 bases). The V and J ends lost 1 base and 4 bases respectively, with 14 bases between them. Germline loops: CDR1 MDHEN, CDR2 SYDVKM. CDR3 size: 15 residues. The CDR3 DNA sequence: TGTGCCAGCAGTTTATTCCAGGAGGCGTTGTACGAGCAGTACTTC. Amino acids: CASSLFQEALYEQYF.